These 15 T cell receptor beta chains came from one sample sequenced in a study of blood T cell repertoires in COVID-19. Clones were read by immunoSEQ multiplex PCR, and TCRdb kept only the in-frame ones, dropping some. The table shows about 130,000 clones, with approximately 86% occurring only once. The specimen was PBMCs or T cells enriched from blood (not recorded which). Receptors were obtained from a woman in her forties or fifties who had recovered from COVID-19.

The chain is built from TRBV28 and TRBJ1-4; 10 nucleotides match TRBD1. Germline CDR1 and CDR2: MDHEN and SYDVKM. After removal of 10 bases from V and 3 bases from J, the junction contained 14 bases not matched to a gene. CDR3 size: 17 residues. CDR3 coding DNA: TGTGCCATACGAAATCCCGCGGGACAGGGGCCTAATGAAAAACTGTTTTTT. Protein sequence: CAIRNPAGQGPNEKLFF. Using reference TRBV28 and TRBJ1-4 for the parts outside the CDR3, the full variable domain is DVKVTQSSRYLVKRTGEKVFLECVQDMDHENMFWYRQDPGLGLRLIYFSYDVKMKEKGDIPEGYSVSREKKERFSLILESASTNQTSMYLCAIRNPAGQGPNEKLFFGSGTQLSVL.

CDR3 sequence reads: CASRPRTSGGGVFF. For the CDR3, the DNA is TGTGCCAGCAGACCCCGGACTAGCGGGGGGGGAGTGTTCTTC. The chain couples TRBV6-5 to TRBJ2-1; 15 positions agree with TRBD2. Trimming cost V 6 bases and J 15 bases; bases outside gene matches: 9. Germline loops: CDR1 MNHEY, CDR2 SVGAGI. CDR3 size: 14 residues.

V gene TRBV28 combines with J gene TRBJ2-3, with D tentatively TRBD1 (5 bases). Germline loops: CDR1 MDHEN, CDR2 SYDVKM. CDR3 size: 13 residues. The ends were cut back, 7 bases at V and 10 bases at J, with 18 bases in the middle. CDR3 residues: CASTTKGAPPQYF. In nucleotides, the CDR3 is TGTGCCAGCACCACAAAAGGGGCTCCACCGCAGTATTTT.

CDR3 sequence: CASSKDRPNTEAFF. DNA of the CDR3: TGCGCCAGCAGCAAGGACAGGCCGAACACTGAAGCTTTCTTT. The chain is built from TRBV5-1 and TRBJ1-1, with 7 bases that match TRBD1. V was clipped by 4 bases and J by 1 base; unmatched bases: 4. This CDR3 has 14 residues. Looked up from germline, CDR1 is SGHRS and CDR2 is YFSETQ.

The chain couples TRBV5-8 to TRBJ2-4, with TRBD2 matching 9 bases. CDR3 length equals 15 residues. J was trimmed by 5 bases and V by 4 bases; bases with no gene match: 7. Germline-derived CDR1 and CDR2 are SGHTS and YDEGEE. CDR3 bases: TGTGCCAGCAGCGCGGCGGGGGGGCGACAAAACATTCAGTACTTC. Translation gives CASSAAGGRQNIQYF. The full variable domain, completed using reference TRBV5-8 and TRBJ2-4, is EAGVTQSPTHLIKTRGQQATLRCSPISGHTSVYWYQQALGLGLQFLLWYDEGEERNRGNFPPRFSGRQFPNYSSELNVNALELEDSALYLCASSAAGGRQNIQYFGAGTRLSVL.

In this sample, this clone turned up a few times. The rearrangement uses TRBV30 and TRBJ1-6; 8 bases line up with TRBD1. This CDR3 has 14 residues. With 2 bases clipped from V and 6 bases from J, the junction kept 3 bases outside the gene matches. Per the germline V gene, CDR1 is GTSNPN and CDR2 is SVGIG (reference sequence). Here the CDR3 DNA reads TGTGCCTGGAGTCAGGGGGCTACTAATTCACCCCTCCACTTT. As protein: CAWSQGATNSPLHF.

V and J are TRBV3-1 (or the pseudogene TRBV3-2) and TRBJ2-1, with TRBD2 matching over 7 bases. The CDR3 contains 16 residues. V gave up 1 base and J gave up 4 bases; unmatched junction bases: 7. The germline V gene has CDR1 LGHDT and CDR2 YNNKEL (reference sequence). CDR3 sequence reads: CASSQARTSRYNEQFF. The CDR3 DNA sequence: TGTGCCAGCAGCCAAGCGAGGACTAGTCGGTACAATGAGCAGTTCTTC.

CDR3 residues: CASSIWTGTADTQYF. The CDR3 nucleotides are TGTGCCAGTAGTATATGGACAGGGACGGCAGATACGCAGTATTTT. The rearrangement uses TRBV19 and TRBJ2-3; 8 bases agree with TRBD1. The V gene end was trimmed by 2 bases and the J gene end by 4 bases; junction bases not matched to a gene: 5. Germline V gene data show CDR1 as LNHDA and CDR2 as SQIVND (reference sequence). CDR3 length: 15 residues.

The CDR3 reads CASSVGGAVPYGYTF. The CDR3 nucleotides read TGTGCCAGCAGCGTAGGAGGTGCGGTGCCCTATGGCTACACCTTC. The chain carries TRBV9 and TRBJ1-2; no clear D. Trimming pared 0 bases from V and 4 bases from J, leaving 13 bases between. The CDR3 extends over 15 amino acids. Germline assignment: CDR1 SGDLS and CDR2 YYNGEE.

This clone was seen a single time. CDR3 region: CASSLEGTGYGYTF. CDR3 nucleotides: TGTGCCAGCAGCTTAGAGGGGACAGGGTATGGCTACACCTTC. This chain links TRBV11-3 with TRBJ1-2, with 9 positions matching TRBD1. The CDR3 extends over 14 amino acids. The germline CDR1 and CDR2 sequences are SGHNT and YENEEA. Trimming at V came to 0 bases and at J to 5 bases, leaving 1 base not matched to a gene.

This chain joins TRBV18 and TRBJ1-5; D is undetermined. There are 16 residues in the CDR3. Germline V CDR1 and CDR2: KGHSH, LQKENI. Trimming took 5 bases from V and 0 from J, leaving 14 bases between them. In DNA form, the CDR3 reads TGTGCCAGCTCAAAGGAGGTTGGATCTAGCAATCAGCCCCAGCATTTT. It specifies CASSKEVGSSNQPQHF.

The rearrangement uses TRBV5-1 and TRBJ2-5; 8 bases map to TRBD2. Germline lookup yields CDR1 SGHRS and CDR2 YFSETQ. The CDR3 is made up of 16 amino acids. With V trimmed by 4 bases and J by 5 bases, 13 bases remained unmatched. The CDR3 DNA is TGCGCCAGCAGCCGCCGCGGGGGGACCCAGGGGGAGACCCAGTACTTC. Translation: CASSRRGGTQGETQYF.

The chain recombines TRBV19 with TRBJ1-5, with TRBD1 identical over 8 bases. This CDR3 region has 16 residues. V lost 5 bases to trimming and J lost 4 bases; unmatched junction nucleotides: 10. Germline CDR1 and CDR2: LNHDA and SQIVND (reference sequence). CDR3 coding DNA: TGTGCCAGTAGTCTGGACAGGGCAGGGGTGAATCAGCCCCAGCATTTT. This gives the protein CASSLDRAGVNQPQHF.

The chain carries TRBV27 and TRBJ2-2; a possible D gene is TRBD1 (5 bases). CDR3 length equals 12 residues. V was clipped by 8 bases and J by 7 bases, with 11 bases between them. Germline loops: CDR1 MNHEY, CDR2 SMNVEV (reference sequence). DNA of the CDR3: TGTGCCAGCCGCCAGGGTAACGGGGAGCTGTTTTTT. The encoded protein is CASRQGNGELFF.

The chain couples TRBV5-4 to TRBJ1-2; TRBD1 agrees at 9 bases. The V gene's germline CDR1 is SGHNT and CDR2 YYREEE (reference sequence). Losses at the gene ends were 4 bases for V and 6 bases for J; bases not matched to a gene: 13. CDR3 length: 16 residues. DNA for the CDR3: TGTGCCAGCAGCGGAAGAACCGGGACAGGGTCCGATGGCTACACCTTC. It yields the protein CASSGRTGTGSDGYTF.